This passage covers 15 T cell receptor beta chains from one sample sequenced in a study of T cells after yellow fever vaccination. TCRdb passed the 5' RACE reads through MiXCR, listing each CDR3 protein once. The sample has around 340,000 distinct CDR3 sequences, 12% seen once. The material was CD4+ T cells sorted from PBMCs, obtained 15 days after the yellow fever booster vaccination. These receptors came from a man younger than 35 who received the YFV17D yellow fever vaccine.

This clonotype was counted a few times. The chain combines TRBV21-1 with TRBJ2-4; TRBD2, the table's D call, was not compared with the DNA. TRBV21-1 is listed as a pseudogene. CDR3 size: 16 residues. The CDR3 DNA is TGTGCCAGCTTTCATTCCGGGGGGGCCGTTAAAAACATTCAGTACTTC. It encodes CASFHSGGAVKNIQYF.

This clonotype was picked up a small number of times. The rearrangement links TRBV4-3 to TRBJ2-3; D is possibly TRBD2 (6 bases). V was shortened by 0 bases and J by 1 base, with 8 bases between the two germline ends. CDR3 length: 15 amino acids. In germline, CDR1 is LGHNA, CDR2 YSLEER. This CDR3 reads CASSQEASGTDTQYF. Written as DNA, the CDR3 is TGCGCCAGCAGCCAAGAGGCTAGCGGCACAGATACGCAGTATTTT.

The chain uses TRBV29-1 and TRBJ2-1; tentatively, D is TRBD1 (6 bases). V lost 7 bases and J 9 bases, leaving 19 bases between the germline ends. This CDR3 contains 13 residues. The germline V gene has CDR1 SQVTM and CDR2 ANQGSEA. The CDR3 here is CSGDKVLDGEQFF. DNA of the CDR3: TGCAGCGGGGACAAGGTTCTGGATGGTGAGCAGTTCTTC.

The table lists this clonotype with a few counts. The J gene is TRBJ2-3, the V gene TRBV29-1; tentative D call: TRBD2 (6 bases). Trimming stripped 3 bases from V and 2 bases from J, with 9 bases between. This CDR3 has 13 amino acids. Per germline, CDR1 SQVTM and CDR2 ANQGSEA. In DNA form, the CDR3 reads TGCAGCGTTGAGATAGCGGCCACAGATACGCAGTATTTT. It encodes CSVEIAATDTQYF.

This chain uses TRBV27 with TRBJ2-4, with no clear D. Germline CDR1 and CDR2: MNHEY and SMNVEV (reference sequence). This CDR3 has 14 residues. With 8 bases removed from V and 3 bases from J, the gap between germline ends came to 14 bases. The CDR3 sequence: CASSPRPDKNIQYF. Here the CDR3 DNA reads TGTGCCAGCTCACCCAGGCCTGACAAAAACATTCAGTACTTC.

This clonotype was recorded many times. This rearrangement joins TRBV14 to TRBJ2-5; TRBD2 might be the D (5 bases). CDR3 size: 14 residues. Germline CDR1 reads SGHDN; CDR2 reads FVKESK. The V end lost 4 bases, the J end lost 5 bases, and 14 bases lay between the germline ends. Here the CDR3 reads CASSRNGIRETQYF. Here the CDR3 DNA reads TGTGCCAGCAGCCGGAACGGGATTCGCGAGACCCAGTACTTC.

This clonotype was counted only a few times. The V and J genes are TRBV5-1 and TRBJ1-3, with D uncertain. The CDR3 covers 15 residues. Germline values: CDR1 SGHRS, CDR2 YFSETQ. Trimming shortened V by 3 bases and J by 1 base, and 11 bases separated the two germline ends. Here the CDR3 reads CASSSGRNSGNTIYF. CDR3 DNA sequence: TGCGCCAGCAGCTCAGGACGAAATTCTGGAAACACCATATATTTT.

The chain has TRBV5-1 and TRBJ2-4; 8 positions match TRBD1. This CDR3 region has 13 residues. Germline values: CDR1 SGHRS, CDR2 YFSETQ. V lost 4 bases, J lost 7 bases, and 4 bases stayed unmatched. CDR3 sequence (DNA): TGCGCCAGCAGCGATCAGGGGGCGAACATTCAGTACTTC. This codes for CASSDQGANIQYF.

CDR3 region: CSARDRWPRGYTF. CDR3 nucleotide sequence: TGCAGTGCTAGAGACAGGTGGCCGAGGGGCTACACCTTC. The chain links TRBV20-1 to TRBJ1-2; D not resolved. The V end lost 0 bases, the J end lost 8 bases, and 13 bases lay between the germline ends. Germline values: CDR1 DFQATT, CDR2 SNEGSKA (reference sequence). This CDR3 region has 13 residues.

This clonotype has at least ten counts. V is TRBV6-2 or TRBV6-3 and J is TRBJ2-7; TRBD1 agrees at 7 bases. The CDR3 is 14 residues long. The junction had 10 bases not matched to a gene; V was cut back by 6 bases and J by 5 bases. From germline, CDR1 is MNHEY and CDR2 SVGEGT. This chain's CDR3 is CASSDTYRGDEQYV. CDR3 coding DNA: TGTGCCAGCAGCGACACATACAGGGGCGACGAGCAGTACGTC.

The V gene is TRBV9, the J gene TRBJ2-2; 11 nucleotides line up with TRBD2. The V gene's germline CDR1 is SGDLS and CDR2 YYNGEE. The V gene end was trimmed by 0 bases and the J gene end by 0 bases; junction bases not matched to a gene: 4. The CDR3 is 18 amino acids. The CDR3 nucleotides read TGTGCCAGCAGCGTAGTGCGACTAGCGGGGCCGAACACCGGGGAGCTGTTTTTT. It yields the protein CASSVVRLAGPNTGELFF.

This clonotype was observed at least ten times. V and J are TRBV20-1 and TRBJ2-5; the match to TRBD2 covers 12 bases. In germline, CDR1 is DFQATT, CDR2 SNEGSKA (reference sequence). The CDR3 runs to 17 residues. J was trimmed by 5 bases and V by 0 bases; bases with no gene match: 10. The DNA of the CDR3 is TGCAGTGCTAGAGATCGGCTAGCGGGGGGGCACGGGGAGACCCAGTACTTC. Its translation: CSARDRLAGGHGETQYF.

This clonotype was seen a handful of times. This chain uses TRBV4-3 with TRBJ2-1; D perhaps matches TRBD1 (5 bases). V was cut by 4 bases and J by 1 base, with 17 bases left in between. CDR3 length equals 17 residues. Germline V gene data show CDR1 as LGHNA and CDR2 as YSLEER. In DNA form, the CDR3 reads TGCGCCAGCAGCCTAGGTACCGTCAGGGTATCCTACAATGAGCAGTTCTTC. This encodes CASSLGTVRVSYNEQFF.

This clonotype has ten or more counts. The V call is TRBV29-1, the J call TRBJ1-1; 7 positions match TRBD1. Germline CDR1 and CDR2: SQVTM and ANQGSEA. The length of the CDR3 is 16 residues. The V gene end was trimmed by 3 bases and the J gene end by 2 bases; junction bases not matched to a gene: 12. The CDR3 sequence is CSVDKEGAGENTEAFF. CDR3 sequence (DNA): TGCAGCGTTGATAAGGAGGGGGCAGGGGAAAACACTGAAGCTTTCTTT.

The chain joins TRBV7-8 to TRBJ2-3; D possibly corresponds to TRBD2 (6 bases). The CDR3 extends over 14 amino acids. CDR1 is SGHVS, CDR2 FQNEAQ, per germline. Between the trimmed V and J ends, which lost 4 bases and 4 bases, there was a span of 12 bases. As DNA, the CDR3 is TGTGCCAGCAGCTCCCGACTAGTTTCAGATACGCAGTATTTT. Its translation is CASSSRLVSDTQYF.